This T cell receptor beta chain is from a study of T cell responses to AZD1222 COVID-19 vaccine. Study summary: Second-dose timings of about 4 or about 12 weeks were pooled. General study results and limits: Across spike, vaccine-associated CD4 TCRs were found, dominant at 160-218 and 743-854. Females made up more of the donors, who were largely white British, and clonal diversity may have come out too low.

Germline V gene data show CDR1 as LNHDA and CDR2 as SQIVND (reference sequence). V shed 10 bases, J shed 6 bases, and the junction held 9 bases outside the gene matches. This CDR3 contains 12 residues. Concerning this clone: Its antigen is unidentified.

TCRdb's table, derived via immunoSEQ multiplex PCR, lists solely in-frame clones and lacks some. The data contain tens of thousands of clones, around 90% of them seen just once; the ten biggest clones take up 2.4%. The rearrangement links TRBV19 to TRBJ2-7; 7 nucleotides agree with TRBD1. This clonotype was obtained from an adult in good health. The specimen comprised peripheral blood, sampled on day 0 of AZD1222 vaccination. CDR3: CATGTELGEQYF. The CDR3 DNA sequence: TGTGCCACCGGGACAGAATTGGGCGAGCAGTACTTC.